Listed here are 5 T cell receptor beta chains from one sample, sequenced in a study of cytomegalovirus exposure and HLA in healthy donors. A multiplex PCR was run with 60 Vbeta primers and 13 Jbeta primers. TCRdb's copy holds only in-frame clones and misses some; the assay was immunoSEQ multiplex PCR. The table has 150,000 to 190,000 clones, around 72% seen once. What was sequenced was PBMCs. Source of these receptors: a man aged 18 to 30 in good health and CMV-seronegative.

This clone has just a few counts. This rearrangement joins TRBV12-5 to TRBJ2-5, with 9 bases fitting TRBD2. CDR3 length: 23 amino acids. Germline V gives CDR1 LGHNT, CDR2 FRNRAP. J gave up 1 base and V 1 base, and 25 bases lay outside the gene matches. This CDR3 reads CASGLGPSQTGAAGGPIQETQYF. The CDR3 DNA reads TGTGCTAGTGGTTTGGGCCCCTCGCAGACTGGAGCAGCGGGAGGACCAATCCAAGAGACCCAGTACTTC.

The chain uses TRBV6-6 and TRBJ2-7; no firm D call. Trimming pared 6 bases from V and 1 base from J, leaving 4 bases between. The CDR3 runs to 11 residues. Germline CDR1 reads MNHNY; CDR2 reads SVGAGI (reference sequence). This chain's CDR3 is CASRLSYEQYF. CDR3 in DNA: TGTGCCAGCAGGCTATCCTACGAGCAGTACTTC.

The rearrangement uses TRBV9 and TRBJ2-1; perhaps TRBD2 as D (6 bases). This CDR3 is built from 15 residues. Germline CDR1 reads SGDLS; CDR2 reads YYNGEE. Between the trimmed V and J ends, which lost 0 bases and 2 bases, there was a span of 9 bases. CDR3 DNA: TGTGCCAGCAGCGTAGTGGGAGGTACCTACAATGAGCAGTTCTTC. This codes for CASSVVGGTYNEQFF. The full variable domain, with the rest looked up from reference TRBV9 and TRBJ2-1, is DSGVTQTPKHLITATGQRVTLRCSPRSGDLSVYWYQQSLDQGLQFLIQYYNGEERAKGNILERFSAQQFPDLHSELNLSSLELGDSALYFCASSVVGGTYNEQFFGPGTRLTVL.

The CDR3 region is CASSSLTGELFF. The CDR3 nucleotides are TGTGCCAGCAGCTCCCTCACCGGGGAGCTGTTTTTT. This sequence joins TRBV7-9 and TRBJ2-2; no firm D call. V was cut by 4 bases and J by 4 bases, with 4 bases left in between. Germline V CDR1 and CDR2: SEHNR, FQNEAQ (reference sequence). The CDR3 totals 12 residues.

The rearrangement links TRBV18 to TRBJ1-5, with D unresolved. The V end lost 8 bases, the J end lost 0 bases, and 8 bases lay between the germline ends. The CDR3 sequence is 13 residues long. Germline V lookup: CDR1 KGHSH, CDR2 LQKENI. CDR3 DNA: TGTGCCAGCGCTACAGATAGCAATCAGCCCCAGCATTTT. Residues: CASATDSNQPQHF.